This entry lists 24 T cell receptor beta chains sequenced from one sample in a study of blood T cell repertoires in COVID-19. Clones were read by immunoSEQ multiplex PCR, and TCRdb kept only the in-frame ones, dropping some. The table shows approximately 170,000 clones, with more than 75% occurring only once. The specimen sequenced was peripheral blood. Source of these receptors: a man between 50 and 59 years old who had recovered from COVID-19.

The chain employs TRBV5-1 and TRBJ2-1, with 11 bases that match TRBD2. Germline CDR1 SGHRS, CDR2 YFSETQ. With V trimmed by 2 bases and J by 8 bases, 3 bases remained unmatched. The CDR3 is 14 amino acids. CDR3 loop: CASSFVLAGDEQFF. The DNA of the CDR3 is TGCGCCAGCAGCTTCGTACTAGCGGGGGATGAGCAGTTCTTC.

The V gene is TRBV3-1 (or the pseudogene TRBV3-2), the J gene TRBJ1-5; TRBD1 agrees at 7 bases. Unmatched junction bases numbered 3, after V lost 1 base and J lost 3 bases. CDR1 LGHDT and CDR2 YNNKEL come from the germline V gene (reference sequence). The CDR3 has 15 residues. The DNA of the CDR3 is TGTGCCAGCAGCCAAGGACAGGGAACCAATCAGCCCCAGCATTTT. Translation gives CASSQGQGTNQPQHF.

The CDR3 sequence is CASRDRVNNEKLFF. The DNA for the CDR3 is TGTGCCAGCAGGGACAGGGTGAATAATGAAAAACTGTTTTTT. V is TRBV2 and J is TRBJ1-4, with TRBD1 matching 8 bases. V dropped 6 bases and J dropped 4; count of bases not matched to a gene: 4. Germline values: CDR1 SNHLY, CDR2 FYNNEI. This CDR3 has 14 residues.

The table lists this clone with a count of one. The rearrangement joins TRBV5-1 to TRBJ2-5; D not certain. Germline V CDR1 and CDR2: SGHRS, YFSETQ. There are 18 residues in the CDR3. Between the trimmed V and J ends, which lost 0 bases and 2 bases, there was a span of 20 bases. The CDR3 DNA reads TGCGCCAGCAGCTTGGGCAGAGAGTTAGCAAATTCGCAAGAGACCCAGTACTTC. It yields the protein CASSLGRELANSQETQYF.

This rearrangement joins TRBV15 to TRBJ2-5; 7 bases fit TRBD2. V shed 0 bases and J 5 bases; nucleotides not matched to a gene: 9. Germline CDR1 is LNHNV and CDR2 is YYDKDF (reference sequence). The CDR3 has 16 residues. CDR3 bases: TGTGCCACCAGCAGAGAAGGGCGGGCGGGAGCCGAGACCCAGTACTTC. It encodes CATSREGRAGAETQYF.

This chain links TRBV12-3 or TRBV12-4 with TRBJ2-1, with D perhaps TRBD1 (5 bases). The CDR3 runs 13 residues. Trimming shortened V by 7 bases and J by 10 bases, and 17 bases separated the two germline ends. The CDR3 DNA reads TGTGCCAGCAATTTCGATCTCAACAGGGAGCAGTTCTTC. Amino acids: CASNFDLNREQFF.

The V and J genes are TRBV29-1 and TRBJ2-7; tentative D call: TRBD2 (6 bases). The germline gives CDR1 SQVTM, CDR2 ANQGSEA. The CDR3 is made up of 12 amino acids. V lost 6 bases and J 7 bases, leaving 16 bases between the germline ends. This CDR3 reads CSVRTTSGEQYF. The CDR3 bases are TGCAGCGTGCGGACTACCTCTGGGGAGCAGTACTTC.

The V and J genes are TRBV24-1 and TRBJ2-5; 10 bases match TRBD1. The CDR3 has 15 amino acids. CDR1 is KGHDR, CDR2 SFDVKD, per germline. The ends lost 3 bases at V and 5 bases at J; junction bases unmatched: 5. CDR3 in DNA: TGTGCCACCAGTGATGTGACAGGGGGCTGGGAGACCCAGTACTTC. As protein: CATSDVTGGWETQYF.

This chain connects TRBV7-8 to TRBJ2-7, with 7 bases lining up with TRBD2. Trimming at V came to 1 base and at J to 3 bases, leaving 12 bases not matched to a gene. The CDR3 is 17 residues long. CDR1 SGHVS and CDR2 FQNEAQ come from the germline V gene. CDR3 sequence reads: CASSLVPRGAGNYEQYF. CDR3 DNA sequence: TGTGCCAGCAGCTTAGTCCCCCGTGGAGCGGGAAACTACGAGCAGTACTTC.

The genes are TRBV19 and TRBJ1-6; the match to TRBD1 covers 9 bases. The CDR3 is 14 amino acids. Germline lookup yields CDR1 LNHDA and CDR2 SQIVND (reference sequence). With 5 bases clipped from V and 9 bases from J, the junction kept 5 bases outside the gene matches. CDR3 sequence (DNA): TGTGCCAGTAGTGGACGGGACAGGGCTTCACCCCTCCACTTT. Residues: CASSGRDRASPLHF.

There are a few counts of this clone. The V gene is TRBV5-5, the J gene TRBJ1-3; D perhaps matches TRBD1 (5 bases). The germline gives CDR1 SGHKS, CDR2 YYEKEE (reference sequence). This CDR3 region has 14 residues. Trimming pared 4 bases from V and 0 bases from J, leaving 8 bases between. The CDR3 region is CASSGDYSGNTIYF. In nucleotides, the CDR3 is TGTGCCAGCAGCGGGGACTACTCTGGAAACACCATATATTTT.

This clone was counted a single time. This chain connects TRBV4-3 to TRBJ2-2; D not resolved. The V and J ends lost 1 base and 4 bases respectively, with 4 bases between them. CDR3 size: 13 residues. Germline V gene data show CDR1 as LGHNA and CDR2 as YSLEER. The chain's CDR3 is CASSQVSTGELFF. CDR3 coding DNA: TGCGCCAGCAGCCAAGTCAGCACCGGGGAGCTGTTTTTT.

The chain uses TRBV30 and TRBJ2-3, with D possibly TRBD1 on 7 matching bases. V lost 1 base to trimming and J lost 6 bases, with 14 bases between them. Germline V gives CDR1 GTSNPN, CDR2 SVGIG (reference sequence). The CDR3 is 14 residues long. CDR3 nucleotide sequence: TGTGCCTGGAGTGCGGAGGGGGCATGGGATACGCAGTATTTT. It yields the protein CAWSAEGAWDTQYF.

This chain joins TRBV3-1 (or the pseudogene TRBV3-2) and TRBJ1-1; TRBD1 might be the D (5 bases). V was trimmed by 1 base and J by 8 bases, leaving 8 bases between them. The length of the CDR3 is 12 residues. CDR1 LGHDT and CDR2 YNNKEL come from the germline V gene (reference sequence). CDR3 loop: CASSQGSGEAFF. Written as DNA, the CDR3 is TGTGCCAGCAGCCAAGGGTCAGGGGAAGCTTTCTTT.

The chain joins TRBV7-8 to TRBJ2-7, with TRBD2 matching 7 bases. CDR3 size: 17 residues. V lost 1 base to trimming and J lost 11 bases; unmatched junction nucleotides: 20. Germline V CDR1 and CDR2: SGHVS, FQNEAQ. DNA of the CDR3: TGTGCCAGCAGCTTAGTTGTGTCGGCGGGAGACTCGGGTCGGGAGTACTTC. Translating it yields CASSLVVSAGDSGREYF.

This rearrangement joins TRBV6-5 to TRBJ2-7, with 7 bases fitting TRBD2. CDR3 length equals 14 residues. Per germline, CDR1 MNHEY and CDR2 SVGAGI. V was pared by 6 bases and J by 5 bases, with 10 bases of the junction left unmatched. CDR3 sequence (DNA): TGTGCCAGCAGCCCCTTGGGAGGGGCAAACGAGCAGTACTTC. Translation: CASSPLGGANEQYF.

The V gene is TRBV6-4, the J gene TRBJ2-7, with TRBD2 matching over 7 bases. CDR3 length: 17 amino acids. Germline trimming cut 6 bases from V and 0 bases from J; bases unmatched to any gene: 14. Germline values: CDR1 MRHNA, CDR2 SNTAGT. The CDR3 spells CASSSHHRDYLSYEQYF. CDR3 bases: TGTGCCAGCAGCTCTCACCACCGGGACTACCTCTCCTACGAGCAGTACTTC.

V usage is TRBV28 and J usage is TRBJ2-7; tentatively, D is TRBD2 (6 bases). Germline V gives CDR1 MDHEN, CDR2 SYDVKM. Trimming removed 2 bases at V and 4 bases at J, with 15 bases between. The CDR3 runs 15 residues. The CDR3 reads CASSLGGGWGYEQYF. Here the CDR3 DNA reads TGTGCCAGCAGTTTAGGAGGAGGGTGGGGTTACGAGCAGTACTTC. Supplemented by reference TRBV28 and TRBJ2-7, the full variable domain reads DVKVTQSSRYLVKRTGEKVFLECVQDMDHENMFWYRQDPGLGLRLIYFSYDVKMKEKGDIPEGYSVSREKKERFSLILESASTNQTSMYLCASSLGGGWGYEQYFGPGTRLTVT.

This clone was counted a single time. The chain has TRBV9 and TRBJ2-6; D unclear. Looked up from germline, CDR1 is SGDLS and CDR2 is YYNGEE. CDR3 length: 15 residues. With 0 bases removed from V and 1 base from J, the gap between germline ends came to 5 bases. The CDR3 bases are TGTGCCAGCAGCGTAGTGTCTTCTGGGGCCAACGTCCTGACTTTC. The encoded protein is CASSVVSSGANVLTF.

The genes are TRBV15 and TRBJ2-5; D unresolved. Germline CDR1 is LNHNV and CDR2 is YYDKDF (reference sequence). Trimming shortened V by 0 bases and J by 5 bases, and 10 bases separated the two germline ends. CDR3 size: 14 residues. Written as DNA, the CDR3 is TGTGCCACCAGCAGAGATCCGTTAGAGGAGACCCAGTACTTC. Protein product: CATSRDPLEETQYF.

The J gene is TRBJ2-5, the V gene TRBV6-5; 9 nucleotides align to TRBD2. Germline CDR1 is MNHEY and CDR2 is SVGAGI. The CDR3 sequence is 15 residues long. With 6 bases clipped from V and 6 bases from J, the junction kept 11 bases outside the gene matches. The chain's CDR3 is CASSSPGTSLKTQYF. In nucleotides, the CDR3 is TGTGCCAGCAGCTCACCGGGGACTAGCTTAAAGACCCAGTACTTC.

The chain couples TRBV3-1 (or the pseudogene TRBV3-2) to TRBJ2-1; no definite D call. Germline values: CDR1 LGHDT, CDR2 YNNKEL (reference sequence). This CDR3 contains 14 residues. Trimming cost V 0 bases and J 2 bases, with 5 bases left between them. CDR3 sequence reads: CASSQDSAYNEQFF. The CDR3 DNA reads as TGTGCCAGCAGCCAAGATTCCGCCTACAATGAGCAGTTCTTC.

V usage is TRBV18 and J usage is TRBJ2-2; 14 nucleotides match TRBD2. Germline CDR1 KGHSH, CDR2 LQKENI. The CDR3 is 20 residues long. The J segment lost 2 bases and the V segment lost 3 bases, leaving 11 bases of the junction unmatched. The chain's CDR3 is CASSPTGLAGALINTGELFF. CDR3 in DNA: TGTGCCAGCTCACCCACGGGACTAGCGGGGGCCCTCATAAACACCGGGGAGCTGTTTTTT.

The chain combines TRBV7-8 with TRBJ2-3, with 9 bases matching TRBD2. Unmatched junction bases numbered 10, after V lost 5 bases and J lost 4 bases. The CDR3 runs 16 residues. Germline lookup yields CDR1 SGHVS and CDR2 FQNEAQ. The CDR3 region has the DNA TGTGCCAGCAGCCCCCTGAGCGGGGGGCTCTCAGATACGCAGTATTTT. Amino acid sequence: CASSPLSGGLSDTQYF.